Below are 32 T cell receptor beta chains sequenced from a single sample in a study of chemoradiotherapy in HPV16-positive cancers. TCRdb's copy holds only in-frame clones and misses some; the assay was immunoSEQ multiplex PCR. The profile shows roughly 19,000 clones, 84% of them singletons. The sequenced sample was blood, obtained from a patient who underwent chemoradiotherapy. Receptors originate from a human donor with HPV-associated anogenital cancer.

The gene calls are TRBV29-1 and TRBJ2-3; D is tentatively TRBD1 or TRBD2 (5 bases each). The CDR3 extends over 14 amino acids. Germline V CDR1 and CDR2: SQVTM, ANQGSEA. V was shortened by 4 bases and J by 0 bases, with 11 bases between the two germline ends. The CDR3 sequence is CSVVGTASTDTQYF. For the CDR3, the DNA is TGCAGCGTTGTTGGGACCGCGAGCACAGATACGCAGTATTTT.

The chain uses TRBV11-2 and TRBJ1-5; no clear D gene. CDR1 is SGHAT, CDR2 FQNNGV, per germline. V shed 3 bases and J shed 3 bases, with 15 bases lying between them. The CDR3 has 16 residues. The CDR3 is CASSFSWARPNQPQHF. DNA for the CDR3: TGTGCCAGCAGCTTCTCCTGGGCTCGGCCCAATCAGCCCCAGCATTTT.

This clone was observed once. The rearrangement links TRBV2 to TRBJ1-4, with unresolved D. CDR1 and CDR2 (germline): SNHLY, FYNNEI. V was clipped by 3 bases and J by 6 bases, with 8 bases between them. The length of the CDR3 is 13 residues. CDR3 region: CASSEVGYEKLFF. The CDR3 coding sequence is TGTGCCAGCAGTGAGGTGGGATATGAAAAACTGTTTTTT.

The J gene is TRBJ1-2, the V gene TRBV27; 7 nucleotides line up with TRBD1. The CDR3 extends over 15 amino acids. V lost 2 bases and J lost 4; bases outside the gene matches: 7. Looked up from germline, CDR1 is MNHEY and CDR2 is SMNVEV (reference sequence). The CDR3 coding sequence is TGTGCCAGCAGTTTAGGGCAGGGGGGTGGCTATGGCTACACCTTC. Translation gives CASSLGQGGGYGYTF.

V usage is TRBV4-2 and J usage is TRBJ2-5, with D perhaps matching TRBD1 (5 bases). Trimming shortened V by 0 bases and J by 5 bases, and 13 bases separated the two germline ends. This CDR3 region has 15 residues. Germline V lookup: CDR1 LGHNA, CDR2 YNFKEQ. The CDR3 nucleotides read TGTGCCAGCAGCCAAGAAGGCAGGGCGAAGGAGACCCAGTACTTC. Its translation: CASSQEGRAKETQYF.

In nucleotides, the CDR3 is TGTGCCAGCAGAGCATTACAAGCGGGGGCTGATAATGAGCAGTTCTTC. Translation gives CASRALQAGADNEQFF. The chain combines TRBV6-6 with TRBJ2-1, with 8 bases that match TRBD2. CDR1 is MNHNY, CDR2 SVGAGI, per germline (reference sequence). CDR3 length: 16 residues. V was clipped by 6 bases and J by 7 bases; unmatched bases: 14.

This chain connects TRBV9 to TRBJ2-2; D gene unclear. CDR3 length: 15 amino acids. The germline V gene encodes CDR1 SGDLS and CDR2 YYNGEE. V shed 0 bases and J shed 6 bases, with 12 bases lying between them. The CDR3 DNA follows: TGTGCCAGCAGCGTAGCGATGGAGCGCGCCGGGGAGCTGTTTTTT. Translating gives CASSVAMERAGELFF.

The V gene is TRBV28, the J gene TRBJ2-7; no reliable D call. The CDR3 loop spans 12 amino acids. Per germline, CDR1 MDHEN and CDR2 SYDVKM. V shed 6 bases and J shed 0 bases, with 6 bases lying between them. CDR3 sequence: CASRSSSYEQYF. The CDR3 DNA is TGTGCCAGCAGGAGTAGCTCCTACGAGCAGTACTTC.

The genes are TRBV5-5 and TRBJ1-6, with no clear D. The CDR3 consists of 12 residues. V was cut by 0 bases and J by 10 bases, with 5 bases left in between. Germline V gives CDR1 SGHKS, CDR2 YYEKEE (reference sequence). This CDR3 is CASSLDGSPLHF. The DNA for the CDR3 is TGTGCCAGCAGCTTGGACGGATCACCCCTCCACTTT.

The rearrangement links TRBV10-1 to TRBJ2-5; D is ambiguous. CDR1 is WNHNN, CDR2 SYGVQD, per germline (reference sequence). The CDR3 has 11 amino acids. V gave up 2 bases and J gave up 3 bases, with 1 base separating them. In DNA, the CDR3 is TGCGCCAGCAGTGAGAAAGAGACCCAGTACTTC. It codes for CASSEKETQYF.

The V and J genes are TRBV29-1 and TRBJ2-5, with 8 positions matching TRBD2. This CDR3 has 13 residues. J gave up 3 bases and V 4 bases, and 4 bases lay outside the gene matches. Germline V lookup: CDR1 SQVTM, CDR2 ANQGSEA. CDR3 sequence (DNA): TGCAGCGTTGGGTTCGGGGGGGAAGAGACCCAGTACTTC. It yields the protein CSVGFGGEETQYF.

The chain has TRBV7-9 and TRBJ2-7; no definite D call. Trimming removed 4 bases at V and 5 bases at J, with 9 bases between. The germline gives CDR1 SEHNR, CDR2 FQNEAQ (reference sequence). CDR3 length equals 12 residues. In nucleotides, the CDR3 is TGTGCCAGCAGCTCCCTCGCCCACGAGCAGTACTTC. Its protein is CASSSLAHEQYF. Filled out from reference TRBV7-9 and TRBJ2-7, the complete variable domain reads DTGVSQNPRHKITKRGQNVTFRCDPISEHNRLYWYRQTLGQGPEFLTYFQNEAQLEKSRLLSDRFSAERPKGSFSTLEIQRTEQGDSAMYLCASSSLAHEQYFGPGTRLTVT.

V and J are TRBV7-8 and TRBJ1-4; D possibly corresponds to TRBD1 (6 bases). The V end lost 4 bases, the J end lost 8 bases, and 14 bases lay between the germline ends. Germline loops: CDR1 SGHVS, CDR2 FQNEAQ. CDR3 length equals 14 residues. The CDR3 here is CASSSQGIGEKLFF. CDR3 DNA: TGTGCCAGCAGCTCTCAGGGGATAGGCGAAAAACTGTTTTTT.

CDR3 in amino acids: CASSQESSGTGGAHGYTF. The CDR3 DNA reads as TGTGCCAGCAGCCAAGAGTCCTCCGGGACAGGGGGCGCACATGGCTACACCTTC. The rearrangement links TRBV14 to TRBJ1-2; TRBD1 matches at 12 bases. V shed 0 bases and J 6 bases; nucleotides not matched to a gene: 11. The length of the CDR3 is 18 residues. Per the germline V gene, CDR1 is SGHDN and CDR2 is FVKESK.

CDR3 region: CASSEGVVYGYTF. CDR3 bases: TGTGCCAGCAGTGAAGGAGTGGTCTATGGCTACACCTTC. V gene TRBV2 combines with J gene TRBJ1-2; D remains ambiguous. CDR1 and CDR2 from the germline V gene are SNHLY and FYNNEI. V was cut by 1 base and J by 4 bases, with 7 bases left in between. The length of the CDR3 is 13 residues.

This clone was counted a few times. This chain connects TRBV5-1 to TRBJ1-1, with 7 bases aligning to TRBD1. Germline values: CDR1 SGHRS, CDR2 YFSETQ. After removal of 4 bases from V and 1 base from J, the junction contained 7 bases not matched to a gene. CDR3 length: 15 amino acids. CDR3 sequence (DNA): TGCGCCAGCAGCCAACAGGGGACCAAGAACACTGAAGCTTTCTTT. This translates into CASSQQGTKNTEAFF.

J is TRBJ1-3 and V is TRBV7-9, with D unresolved. There are 13 residues in the CDR3. The V end was cut by 2 bases, the J end by 4 bases, with 6 bases between. Germline lookup yields CDR1 SEHNR and CDR2 FQNEAQ (reference sequence). The CDR3 reads CASSLHAGNTIYF. DNA for the CDR3: TGTGCCAGCAGCTTACACGCAGGAAACACCATATATTTT.

This chain joins TRBV14 and TRBJ2-5; D perhaps matches TRBD1 (6 bases). The CDR3 spans 17 residues. CDR1 is SGHDN and CDR2 is FVKESK in the germline V gene. V gave up 0 bases and J gave up 4 bases, with 18 bases separating them. The CDR3 DNA reads TGTGCCAGCAGCCAAGATCGAATGGGGGCGACAGGAGAGACCCAGTACTTC. Translating it yields CASSQDRMGATGETQYF.

This chain links TRBV19 with TRBJ1-4; possible D gene TRBD1, 5 bases. The V end was cut by 7 bases, the J end by 7 bases, with 13 bases between. Germline V lookup: CDR1 LNHDA, CDR2 SQIVND (reference sequence). This CDR3 is built from 13 residues. The CDR3 region is CASNVRAREKLFF. CDR3 DNA sequence: TGTGCCAGTAATGTCAGGGCTCGTGAAAAACTGTTTTTT.

CDR3 in DNA: TGTGCCAGCAGCTCCGGGGGCCTCTACCAAGAGACCCAGTACTTC. It translates to CASSSGGLYQETQYF. The J gene is TRBJ2-5, the V gene TRBV7-2; TRBD1 or TRBD2 may be the D gene (6 bases each). The ends were cut back, 4 bases at V and 0 bases at J, with 12 bases in the middle. Germline CDR1 and CDR2: SGHTA and FQGNSA. CDR3 length: 15 amino acids.

The chain links TRBV4-3 to TRBJ1-6, with 8 bases matching TRBD1. From germline, CDR1 is LGHNA and CDR2 YSLEER. CDR3 size: 14 residues. V lost 7 bases to trimming and J lost 7 bases; unmatched junction nucleotides: 6. CDR3 amino acids: CASTLDRGNSPLHF. The CDR3 bases are TGCGCCAGCACCCTAGACAGGGGAAATTCACCCCTCCACTTT.

The chain couples TRBV4-3 to TRBJ2-2; 9 bases line up with TRBD2. The CDR3 extends over 16 amino acids. Trimming at V came to 1 base and at J to 5 bases, leaving 5 bases not matched to a gene. The germline CDR1 and CDR2 sequences are LGHNA and YSLEER. CDR3 DNA sequence: TGCGCCAGCAGCCAAGGGGGGAGCGGGGGGACCGGGGAGCTGTTTTTT. Residues: CASSQGGSGGTGELFF.

This chain uses TRBV5-6 with TRBJ1-2, with D hard to call. This CDR3 comprises 17 residues. With 7 bases removed from V and 4 bases from J, the gap between germline ends came to 26 bases. The germline V gene encodes CDR1 SGHDT and CDR2 YYEEEE. CDR3 DNA sequence: TGTGCCAGCCATGATGTGTCCGAAGGACGGTCCCTCTATGGCTACACCTTC. Its protein product is CASHDVSEGRSLYGYTF. Complete variable domain (other parts from reference TRBV5-6 and TRBJ1-2): DAGVTQSPTHLIKTRGQQVTLRCSPKSGHDTVSWYQQALGQGPQFIFQYYEEEERQRGNFPDRFSGHQFPNYSSELNVNALLLGDSALYLCASHDVSEGRSLYGYTFGSGTRLTVV.

The chain has TRBV11-1 and TRBJ2-7, with D unresolved. Per germline, CDR1 SGHAT and CDR2 FQDESV (reference sequence). Trimming left V 2 bases short and J 7 bases short, with 12 bases between. This CDR3 region has 13 residues. The CDR3 spells CASSLRGRREQYF. For the CDR3, the DNA is TGTGCCAGCAGCTTACGAGGACGGCGGGAGCAGTACTTC.

This sequence joins TRBV23-1 and TRBJ2-4, with D perhaps given as TRBD1 or TRBD2 (6 bases each). TRBV23-1 falls under the ORF class, with uncertain function. With 1 base removed from V and 1 base from J, the gap between germline ends came to 17 bases. CDR3 size: 18 residues. CDR3 DNA: TGCGCCAGCAGTCAATTAGCGCCGGGGGCGAGGGCCAAAAACATTCAGTACTTC. As protein: CASSQLAPGARAKNIQYF.

The V and J genes are TRBV11-2 and TRBJ1-1; D uncertain. The CDR3 sequence is 13 residues long. V was cut by 0 bases and J by 8 bases, with 10 bases left in between. Germline loops: CDR1 SGHAT, CDR2 FQNNGV. The CDR3 bases are TGTGCCAGCAGCTTAGATGTCCGTATCGAAGCTTTCTTT. Its protein is CASSLDVRIEAFF.

V and J are TRBV2 and TRBJ1-6; 7 nucleotides align to TRBD1. The ends lost 6 bases at V and 7 bases at J; junction bases unmatched: 3. Per germline, CDR1 SNHLY and CDR2 FYNNEI. CDR3 length equals 13 residues. CDR3 sequence: CASRDRSNSPLHF. The CDR3 DNA sequence: TGTGCCAGCAGGGACAGGTCAAATTCACCCCTCCACTTT.

The chain combines TRBV5-1 with TRBJ2-3; tentative D call: TRBD2 (5 bases). V was shortened by 1 base and J by 1 base, with 13 bases between the two germline ends. Germline loops: CDR1 SGHRS, CDR2 YFSETQ. The CDR3 covers 16 residues. The CDR3 sequence: CASSLFGEPGTDTQYF. CDR3 in DNA: TGCGCCAGCAGCTTGTTCGGGGAGCCGGGCACAGATACGCAGTATTTT.

The chain recombines TRBV10-3 with TRBJ2-3, with D perhaps matching TRBD1 (5 bases). The CDR3 spans 13 residues. CDR1 is ENHRY, CDR2 SYGVKD, per germline. V lost 5 bases and J 0 bases, leaving 6 bases between the germline ends. CDR3 nucleotide sequence: TGTGCCATCAGTAAGGGGAGCACAGATACGCAGTATTTT. This translates into CAISKGSTDTQYF.

The chain uses TRBV5-6 and TRBJ2-2; 8 bases line up with TRBD2. The V gene's germline CDR1 is SGHDT and CDR2 YYEEEE. The CDR3 has 15 amino acids. The trim removed 1 base at V and 1 base at J, leaving 0 bases unmatched. For the CDR3, the DNA is TGTGCCAGCAGCTTGAGCGGGAGGAACACCGGGGAGCTGTTTTTT. Its protein is CASSLSGRNTGELFF.

The rearrangement joins TRBV29-1 to TRBJ2-1, with 9 bases fitting TRBD2. CDR1 SQVTM and CDR2 ANQGSEA come from the germline V gene. The CDR3 is made up of 13 amino acids. J lost 9 bases, V lost 7 bases, and 10 bases had no gene match. CDR3 loop: CSAGGGGAAEQFF. CDR3 sequence (DNA): TGCAGCGCTGGGGGCGGGGGGGCCGCTGAGCAGTTCTTC.

This clone has just a few counts. The chain recombines TRBV5-1 with TRBJ1-6; D is ambiguous. The CDR3 covers 13 residues. From germline, CDR1 is SGHRS and CDR2 YFSETQ. The V and J ends lost 0 bases and 7 bases respectively, with 5 bases between them. Here the CDR3 DNA reads TGCGCCAGCAGCTTGGATAGAAATTCACCCCTCCACTTT. Its translation is CASSLDRNSPLHF.